Below, one T cell receptor (beta chain) is given with its context. This specimen belongs to a study of chemoradiotherapy in HPV16-positive cancers. Germline V lookup: CDR1 SGHTA, CDR2 FQGTGA. V was pared by 1 base and J by 10 bases, with 6 bases of the junction left unmatched. The CDR3 extends over 15 amino acids. The repertoire was sequenced with immunoSEQ multiplex PCR; TCRdb's copy has only in-frame clones and lacks some. Here the sample spans about 10,000 clones, 74% being singletons. The receptor comes from a human donor with HPV-associated anogenital cancer. The chain uses TRBV7-3 and TRBJ2-1; TRBD2 agrees at 11 bases. Collection of the sample occurred from a patient who underwent chemoradiotherapy. The CDR3: CASSLNSGRGKEQFF. DNA of the CDR3: TGTGCCAGCAGCTTAAATAGCGGGAGGGGGAAGGAGCAGTTCTTC.